This T cell receptor beta chain was obtained from a study of tumor-infiltrating lymphocytes in primary liver carcinoma. Overall study results and limits: Among the pair types, tumor region pairs showed more overlap than tumor-adjacent and tumor-blood pairs.

Starting material of 450 to 500 ng total RNA yielded TCR beta cDNA via a constant-region primer. Generation of the TCR beta libraries relied on three nested multiplex PCR rounds using slightly modified ARM-PCR. It was with TRBV1-TRBV30 forward primers and a C-beta reverse primer that the first two PCR rounds were run, at around 10 cycles each. Using its own MiXCR run on the multiplex PCR reads, TCRdb lists one record per CDR3 protein. Of approximately 110,000 distinct CDR3 sequences in the sample, 64% were seen once. Germline-derived CDR1 and CDR2 are SGHAT and FQNNGV. CDR3 length equals 14 residues. Unsorted bulk tissue of roughly 18-32 mg yielded co-extracted RNA and DNA. Tumor samples uniformly had over 85% viable tumor cells. Notes on this clonotype: Its antigen is unknown. Its ends do not fully match the called genes, so a read error is possible.

The chain has TRBV11-2 and TRBJ2-3; D possibly corresponds to TRBD2 (6 bases). The sample was liver tumor tissue from sampling region 3. This sample's subset: tumor region T3, left-lateral pole. The receptor was derived from a woman aged 55-75 years with primary liver carcinoma and hepatitis B virus infection. The CDR3 here is CASSSDREIDTQYF. The CDR3 coding sequence is TGTGCCAGCAGCTCAGACCGGGAGATCGATACGCAATATTTT.